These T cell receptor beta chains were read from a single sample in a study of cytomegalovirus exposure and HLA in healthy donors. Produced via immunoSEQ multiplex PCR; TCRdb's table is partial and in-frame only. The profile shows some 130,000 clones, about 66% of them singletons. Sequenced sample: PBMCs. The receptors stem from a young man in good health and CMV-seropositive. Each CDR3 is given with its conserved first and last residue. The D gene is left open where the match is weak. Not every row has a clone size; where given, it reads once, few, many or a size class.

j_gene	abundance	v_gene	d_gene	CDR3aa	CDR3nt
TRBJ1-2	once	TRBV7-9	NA	CASSPGQNYGYTF	TGTGCCAGCAGCCCCGGACAGAACTATGGCTACACCTTC
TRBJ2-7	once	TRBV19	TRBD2	CASSRSGLAGVRYEQYF	TGTGCCAGTAGTAGGTCGGGACTAGCGGGAGTCCGCTACGAGCAGTACTTC
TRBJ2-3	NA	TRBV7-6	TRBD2	CASSLGSGLAGDTQYF	TGTGCCAGCAGCTTAGGGAGTGGGCTAGCGGGGGATACGCAGTATTTT
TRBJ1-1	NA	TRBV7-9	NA	CASSLGRGGMNTEAFF	TGTGCCAGCAGCTTAGGCAGGGGTGGGATGAACACTGAAGCTTTCTTT
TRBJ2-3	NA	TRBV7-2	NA	CASSLGDTTDTQYF	TGTGCCAGCAGCTTAGGAGACACCACAGATACGCAGTATTTT
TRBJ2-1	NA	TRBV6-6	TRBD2	CASSLASGDYNEQFF	TGTGCCAGCAGTCTTGCTAGCGGGGACTACAATGAGCAGTTCTTC
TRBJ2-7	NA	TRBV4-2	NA	CASSLKGTGVGYEQYF	TGTGCCAGCAGCCTCAAAGGAACGGGAGTTGGTTACGAGCAGTACTTC
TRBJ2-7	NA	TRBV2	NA	CASSKDQRYEQYF	TGTGCCAGCAGTAAGGATCAGCGCTACGAGCAGTACTTC
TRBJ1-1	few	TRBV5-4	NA	CASSVISRENTEAFF	TGTGCCAGCAGCGTCATCTCCAGGGAGAACACTGAAGCTTTCTTT
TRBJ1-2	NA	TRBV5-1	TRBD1	CASSRQGDDYGYTF	TGCGCCAGCAGCCGCCAGGGGGATGACTATGGCTACACCTTC
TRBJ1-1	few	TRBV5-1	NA	CASSLEAGGNTEAFF	TGCGCCAGCAGCTTGGAAGCAGGAGGGAACACTGAAGCTTTCTTT
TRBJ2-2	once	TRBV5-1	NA	CASSLDSPRTGELFF	TGCGCCAGCAGCTTGGACTCCCCCAGGACCGGGGAGCTGTTTTTT
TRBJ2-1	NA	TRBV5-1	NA	CASRGGAVGLFF	TGCGCCAGCAGGGGGGGGGCGGTGGGCCTGTTCTTC
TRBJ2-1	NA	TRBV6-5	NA	CASSPIRVSYNEQFF	TGTGCCAGCAGCCCGATCCGGGTCTCCTACAATGAGCAGTTCTTC
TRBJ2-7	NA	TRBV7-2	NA	CASSLGAGPSYEQYF	TGTGCCAGCAGCTTAGGGGCGGGACCCTCCTACGAGCAGTACTTC
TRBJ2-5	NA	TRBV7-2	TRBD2	CASSFGLAGGETQYF	TGTGCCAGCAGCTTCGGACTAGCGGGTGGAGAGACCCAGTACTTC
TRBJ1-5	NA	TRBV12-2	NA	CASRVPHSTGDDQPQHF	TGTGCAAGTCGCGTCCCTCATTCGACAGGGGACGATCAGCCCCAGCATTTT
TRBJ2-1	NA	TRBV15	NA	CATSRYGWEINEQFF	TGTGCCACCAGCAGATACGGTTGGGAGATCAATGAGCAGTTCTTC
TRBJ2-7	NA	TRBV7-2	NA	CASSFRETYEQYF	TGTGCCAGCAGCTTTCGGGAAACCTACGAGCAGTACTTC
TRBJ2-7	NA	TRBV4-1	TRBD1	CASSHGQGGPYEQYF	TGCGCCAGCAGCCACGGACAGGGAGGACCCTACGAGCAGTACTTC
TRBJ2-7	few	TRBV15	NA	CATSRDPRGGRGEQYF	TGTGCCACCAGCAGAGATCCGAGAGGGGGAAGGGGGGAGCAGTACTTC
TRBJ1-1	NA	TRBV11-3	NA	CASSPGGVNTEAFF	TGTGCCAGCAGCCCCGGAGGGGTGAACACTGAAGCTTTCTTT
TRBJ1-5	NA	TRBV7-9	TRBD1	CASGGQGKQPQHF	TGTGCCAGCGGCGGACAGGGAAAACAGCCCCAGCATTTT
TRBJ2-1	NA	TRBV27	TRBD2	CASSSRLAGGGNSYNEQFF	TGTGCCAGCAGCTCCCGACTAGCGGGAGGGGGGAACTCCTACAATGAGCAGTTCTTC
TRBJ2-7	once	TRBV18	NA	CASSLRGAGEGYEQYF	TGTGCCAGCTCACTTCGAGGGGCAGGGGAAGGGTACGAGCAGTACTTC
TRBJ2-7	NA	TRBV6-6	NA	CASSYTAERAYEQYF	TGTGCCAGCAGTTATACGGCTGAGCGGGCCTACGAGCAGTACTTC
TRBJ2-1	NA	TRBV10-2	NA	CASTEAGNEQFF	TGCGCCAGCACCGAGGCGGGCAATGAGCAGTTCTTC
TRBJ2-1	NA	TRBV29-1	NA	CSVGGPGEQFF	TGCAGCGTTGGGGGGCCGGGTGAGCAGTTCTTC
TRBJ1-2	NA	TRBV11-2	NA	CASSRNYGYTF	TGTGCCAGCAGCCGTAACTATGGCTACACCTTC
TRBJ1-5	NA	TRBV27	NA	CASRGLYSNQPQHF	TGTGCCAGCCGGGGACTTTATAGCAATCAGCCCCAGCATTTT
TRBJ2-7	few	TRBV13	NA	CASSLGDRPYEQYF	TGTGCCAGCAGCTTAGGAGACAGACCCTACGAGCAGTACTTC
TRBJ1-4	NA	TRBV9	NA	CASSVDGTLTNEKLFF	TGTGCCAGCAGCGTAGACGGGACACTAACTAATGAAAAACTGTTTTTT
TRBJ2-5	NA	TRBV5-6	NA	CASSLSLQETQYF	TGTGCCAGCAGCCTATCACTCCAAGAGACCCAGTACTTC
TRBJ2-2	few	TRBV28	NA	CASKEQETAFTGELFF	TGTGCCAGCAAGGAACAGGAGACCGCATTCACCGGGGAGCTGTTTTTT
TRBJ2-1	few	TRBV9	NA	CASSVARGPYNEQFF	TGTGCCAGCAGCGTAGCCAGGGGACCCTACAATGAGCAGTTCTTC
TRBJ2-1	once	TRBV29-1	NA	CSAGLNDEQFF	TGCAGCGCTGGCCTTAACGATGAGCAGTTCTTC
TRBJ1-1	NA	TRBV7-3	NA	CASSLNGGASTEAFF	TGTGCCAGCAGCTTAAACGGGGGGGCTAGCACTGAAGCTTTCTTT